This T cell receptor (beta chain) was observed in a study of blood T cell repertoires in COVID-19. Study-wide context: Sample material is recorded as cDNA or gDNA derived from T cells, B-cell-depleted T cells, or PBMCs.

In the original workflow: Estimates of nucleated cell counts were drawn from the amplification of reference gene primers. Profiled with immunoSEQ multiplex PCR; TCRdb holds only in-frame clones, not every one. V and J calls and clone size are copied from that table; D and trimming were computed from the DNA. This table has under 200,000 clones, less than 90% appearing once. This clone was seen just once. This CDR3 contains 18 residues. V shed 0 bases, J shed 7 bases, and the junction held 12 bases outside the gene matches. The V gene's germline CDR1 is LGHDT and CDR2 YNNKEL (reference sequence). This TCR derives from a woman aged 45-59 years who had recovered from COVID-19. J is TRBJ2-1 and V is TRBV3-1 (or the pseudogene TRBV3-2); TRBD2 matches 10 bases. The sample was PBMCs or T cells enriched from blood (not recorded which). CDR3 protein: CASSQDALRAGGPNEQFF. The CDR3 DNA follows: TGTGCCAGCAGCCAAGATGCTCTAAGAGCGGGAGGGCCAAATGAGCAGTTCTTC.